The clone carrying this T cell receptor beta chain was found a few times. Its antigen is undetermined. Amplification of TCR beta CDR3 regions used RNA as the template. HTBI primers were used for first-round RT-PCR of the TCR CDR3. TCRdb processed the multiplex PCR reads anew with MiXCR; each CDR3 protein has one entry. This table has roughly 640,000 distinct CDR3 sequences, roughly 15% appearing once. It was uncontrolled infection, other autoimmune disease, pregnancy or lactation that excluded patients. Clinical symptoms, serum thyroxine, TRAb, thyroid ultrasound and orbital computed tomography informed diagnoses. These data originate in a study of T cells in Graves' hyperthyroidism and ophthalmopathy. Study outcomes and limitations: Ophthalmopathy was distinguished from stable hyperthyroidism by 13 V-J signatures.

The receptor comes from a middle-aged woman with Graves' ophthalmopathy. The sequenced material came from blood.

CDR3 amino acids: CASSLVGGIGTQYF. The CDR3 DNA is TGTGCCAGCAGCTTGGTCGGGGGGATCGGGACCCAGTACTTC. This chain joins TRBV5-6 and TRBJ2-5; 7 positions agree with TRBD2. The CDR3 has 14 amino acids. CDR1 and CDR2 from the germline V gene are SGHDT and YYEEEE. The V gene end was trimmed by 0 bases and the J gene end by 7 bases; junction bases not matched to a gene: 6.